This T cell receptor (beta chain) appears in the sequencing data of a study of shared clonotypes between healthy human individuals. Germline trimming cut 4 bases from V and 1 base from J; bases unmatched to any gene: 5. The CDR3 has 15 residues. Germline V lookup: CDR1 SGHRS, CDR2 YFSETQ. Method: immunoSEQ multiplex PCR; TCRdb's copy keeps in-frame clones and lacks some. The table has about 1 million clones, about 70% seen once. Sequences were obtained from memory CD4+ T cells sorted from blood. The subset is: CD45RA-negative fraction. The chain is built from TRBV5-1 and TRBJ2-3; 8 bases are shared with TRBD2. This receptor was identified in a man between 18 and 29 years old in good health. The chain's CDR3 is CASSRGSGGTDTQYF. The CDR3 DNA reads TGCGCCAGCAGCAGGGGTAGCGGGGGCACAGATACGCAGTATTTT. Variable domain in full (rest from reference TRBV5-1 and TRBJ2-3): KAGVTQTPRYLIKTRGQQVTLSCSPISGHRSVSWYQQTPGQGLQFLFEYFSETQRNKGNFPGRFSGRQFSNSRSEMNVSTLELGDSALYLCASSRGSGGTDTQYFGPGTRLTVL.